Only a few counts were recorded for the clone carrying this T cell receptor (beta chain). Its antigen remains unidentified. Other DNA sequences in the same sample also yield this CDR3. Healthy individuals who donated bone marrow served as the donors. The sample comes from a study of cytomegalovirus exposure and HLA in healthy donors. Regarding the study as a whole: V- and J-gene trimming of TCR beta was linked (in a later analysis) to a missense DCLRE1C variant. Common viral pathogens (according to a later analysis) appeared linked to several of the most significant clusters. Confirmation in vitro established that a few CMV-associated chains were specific for CMV antigens.

PCR used 60 Vbeta primers and 13 Jbeta primers. Assay used: immunoSEQ multiplex PCR; TCRdb lists only in-frame clones, some missing. This table holds almost 700 clones, 53% found once. This CDR3 has 14 residues. The germline V gene has CDR1 KGHSH and CDR2 LQKENI. V was trimmed by 0 bases and J by 4 bases, leaving 9 bases between them. V and J are TRBV18 and TRBJ1-2, with D hard to call. This clonotype was obtained from a man aged 35-49 years in good health and CMV-seronegative. Specimen: PBMCs. CDR3 coding DNA: TGTGCCAGCTCACCACCTACAGAGAGCTATGGCTACACCTTC. This codes for CASSPPTESYGYTF.